One and the same sample provided the 9 T cell receptor beta chains below, sequenced in a study of blood T cell repertoires in COVID-19. Data came from immunoSEQ multiplex PCR; TCRdb stores just in-frame clones and leaves some out. This table has tens of thousands of clones, around 89% appearing once. What was sequenced was peripheral blood. The receptor source for this set is a human donor in a cohort sampled during active COVID-19.

This chain links TRBV4-1 with TRBJ1-6; possibly TRBD1 for D (5 bases). V was clipped by 4 bases and J by 4 bases, with 14 bases between them. Germline V gene lookup returns CDR1 MGHRA and CDR2 YSYEKL. The CDR3 spans 16 residues. CDR3 in DNA: TGCGCCAGCAGCCTGACAGTGAGCTTATATAATTCACCCCTCCACTTT. Protein: CASSLTVSLYNSPLHF.

The chain is built from TRBV5-5 and TRBJ2-2; possibly TRBD1 for D (5 bases). The CDR3 runs to 17 residues. CDR1 and CDR2 from the germline V gene are SGHKS and YYEKEE (reference sequence). V lost 2 bases and J lost 2, with 16 bases in between. CDR3 nucleotide sequence: TGTGCCAGCAGCTTAACCCCCGAGACAGCAAACACCGGGGAGCTGTTTTTT. Protein product: CASSLTPETANTGELFF.

This chain links TRBV18 with TRBJ1-5; 8 nucleotides align to TRBD1. The CDR3 has 17 amino acids. The J segment lost 6 bases and the V segment lost 1 base, leaving 11 bases of the junction unmatched. Germline V gene sequence: CDR1 KGHSH, CDR2 LQKENI. CDR3 nucleotide sequence: TGTGCCAGCTCACCACTATTGCCAGGGGGCGAGGGTCAGCCCCAGCATTTT. Its translation is CASSPLLPGGEGQPQHF.

V and J are TRBV9 and TRBJ2-1; D perhaps matches TRBD1 (5 bases). CDR3 length: 14 residues. Germline-derived CDR1 and CDR2 are SGDLS and YYNGEE. V shed 0 bases and J shed 6 bases, with 10 bases lying between them. The CDR3 is CASSVGGALNEQFF. In DNA form, the CDR3 reads TGTGCCAGCAGCGTAGGTGGGGCCCTCAATGAGCAGTTCTTC.

The CDR3 loop is CASSVPRGRNQPQHF. CDR3 DNA: TGTGCCAGCAGTGTCCCCAGGGGACGCAATCAGCCCCAGCATTTT. This rearrangement joins TRBV28 to TRBJ1-5, with D possibly TRBD1 on 6 matching bases. This CDR3 contains 15 residues. CDR1 and CDR2 (germline): MDHEN, SYDVKM. Trimming pared 5 bases from V and 2 bases from J, leaving 13 bases between.

Relative to its sample, this clone is medium-sized (0.01 to 0.1%). The gene calls are TRBV7-3 and TRBJ2-5; D possibly corresponds to TRBD1 (6 bases). CDR3 length equals 13 residues. V lost 1 base and J 5 bases, leaving 8 bases between the germline ends. Germline assignment: CDR1 SGHTA and CDR2 FQGTGA. CDR3 DNA: TGTGCCAGCAGCTTAATGCAGGGGGAGACCCAGTACTTC. Translated: CASSLMQGETQYF.

This chain connects TRBV30 to TRBJ1-2, with 8 bases aligning to TRBD1. There are 14 residues in the CDR3. The J segment lost 4 bases and the V segment lost 3 bases, leaving 7 bases of the junction unmatched. CDR1 is GTSNPN, CDR2 SVGIG, per germline (reference sequence). CDR3 sequence: CAWRPPGGAYGYTF. As DNA, the CDR3 is TGTGCCTGGAGACCCCCAGGGGGCGCCTATGGCTACACCTTC.

The chain uses TRBV6-6 and TRBJ2-3; 7 bases line up with TRBD2. J gave up 3 bases and V 2 bases, and 5 bases lay outside the gene matches. Germline-derived CDR1 and CDR2 are MNHNY and SVGAGI (reference sequence). This CDR3 is built from 15 residues. The CDR3 region has the DNA TGTGCCAGCAGTTACCGGACTAGAGGAACAGATACGCAGTATTTT. This sequence encodes CASSYRTRGTDTQYF.

This clone has just a few counts. This chain links TRBV24-1 with TRBJ1-2; D is unclear. V was trimmed by 4 bases and J by 4 bases, leaving 6 bases between them. This CDR3 has 12 residues. Per the germline V gene, CDR1 is KGHDR and CDR2 is SFDVKD. For the CDR3, the DNA is TGTGCCACCAGTGACAGTGCCTATGGCTACACCTTC. This sequence encodes CATSDSAYGYTF.